This is a list of T cell receptor beta chains from one sample in a study of blood T cell repertoires in COVID-19. Assay: immunoSEQ multiplex PCR; the TCRdb copy retains only in-frame clones and omits some. The sample has 150,000 to 200,000 clones; 65% to 90% are singletons. Sequenced sample: PBMCs or T cells enriched from blood (not recorded which). The receptors come from a woman aged 55 to 70 with acute COVID-19. Each CDR3 is given with its conserved first and last residue. A D gene is named only where the DNA matches it firmly. Some rows mark clone size as missing; the rest say once, few, many or name a class of expanded clone.

d_call j_call clone_size v_call cdr3_aa cdr3_nt
TRBD2 TRBJ2-3 - TRBV5-1 CASSLITSGSIRSDTQYF TGCGCCAGCAGCTTGATCACTAGCGGGAGTATCAGGTCAGATACGCAGTATTTT
- TRBJ2-2 once TRBV10-1 CASSRNTGELFF TGCGCCAGCAGCAGAAACACCGGGGAGCTGTTTTTT
TRBD1 TRBJ2-5 many TRBV6-5 CASSSWDRRGETQYF TGTGCCAGCAGTTCCTGGGACAGGAGAGGAGAGACCCAGTACTTC
TRBD1 TRBJ2-1 once TRBV5-8 CASKGGQAYNEQFF TGTGCCAGCAAGGGGGGACAGGCCTACAATGAGCAGTTCTTC
- TRBJ1-1 - TRBV7-2 CASSPRRAVTNTEAFF TGTGCCAGCAGCCCAAGGAGGGCTGTGACGAACACTGAAGCTTTCTTT
- TRBJ2-3 - TRBV6-2/TRBV6-3 CASSSRGATDTQYF TGTGCCAGCAGTTCCAGGGGGGCCACAGATACGCAGTATTTT
- TRBJ1-3 - TRBV21-1 CASRGGSPLSSGNTIYF TGTGCCAGCAGGGGAGGGAGCCCACTAAGCTCTGGAAACACCATATATTTT
TRBD1 TRBJ1-2 once TRBV10-3 CAISESRDRDYTF TGTGCCATCAGTGAGTCGCGGGACAGGGATTACACCTTC
TRBD1 TRBJ1-1 - TRBV7-6 CASSLATGQSTEAFF TGTGCCAGCAGCTTAGCGACAGGGCAGAGCACTGAAGCTTTCTTT
TRBD2 TRBJ2-3 - TRBV7-8 CASSQSVSPGGGYTDTQYF TGTGCCAGCAGCCAATCGGTCTCACCGGGGGGAGGGTACACAGATACGCAGTATTTT
- TRBJ1-6 - TRBV18 CASSSSRSSYNSPLHF TGTGCCAGCTCATCTTCAAGGAGCTCCTATAATTCACCCCTCCACTTT
TRBD1 TRBJ1-3 - TRBV3-1/TRBV3-2 CASSPRDRDGTIYF TGTGCCAGCAGCCCCCGGGACAGGGATGGCACCATATATTTT
- TRBJ2-2 - TRBV6-2/TRBV6-3 CASSPSSTGELFF TGTGCCAGCAGCCCGAGTTCTACCGGGGAGCTGTTTTTT
- TRBJ2-5 few TRBV4-1 CASSTPPRQPQETQYF TGCGCCAGCAGTACGCCTCCCCGACAGCCACAAGAGACCCAGTACTTC
TRBD1 TRBJ2-5 - TRBV15 CATSRTISGQYQETQYF TGTGCCACCAGCCGAACCATTTCGGGACAGTACCAAGAGACCCAGTACTTC
TRBD1 TRBJ1-3 - TRBV7-2 CASSLEGQGANTIYF TGTGCCAGCAGCTTAGAGGGACAGGGGGCGAACACCATATATTTT
TRBD2 TRBJ2-1 - TRBV14 CASSQVAGVPISYNEQFF TGTGCCAGCAGCCAAGTTGCGGGAGTCCCGATCTCCTACAATGAGCAGTTCTTC
TRBD2 TRBJ2-1 - TRBV2 CASRDDSGGIYNEQFF TGTGCCAGCAGAGACGATAGCGGGGGAATCTACAATGAGCAGTTCTTC
TRBD2 TRBJ2-1 - TRBV5-8 CASSFAGVRNEQFF TGTGCCAGCAGCTTCGCGGGAGTGCGGAATGAGCAGTTCTTC
- TRBJ1-4 - TRBV30 CAWSPRGEKLFF TGTGCCTGGAGCCCTAGAGGCGAAAAACTGTTTTTT
- TRBJ1-2 - TRBV12-3/TRBV12-4 CASSVGGDYGYTF TGTGCCAGCAGTGTTGGGGGCGACTATGGCTACACCTTC
TRBD2 TRBJ2-3 - TRBV6-5 CASSSRLAGGTDTQYF TGTGCCAGCAGTTCTCGACTAGCGGGAGGCACAGATACGCAGTATTTT
- TRBJ2-1 - TRBV7-9 CASRSQAGNEQFF TGTGCCAGCAGGTCGCAAGCTGGCAATGAGCAGTTCTTC
- TRBJ1-1 - TRBV6-5 CASPREGGTEAFF TGTGCCAGCCCCCGCGAGGGGGGGACTGAAGCTTTCTTT
TRBD1 TRBJ1-4 - TRBV3-1/TRBV3-2 CASSQEGPTGVRLFF TGTGCCAGCAGCCAAGAAGGGCCTACAGGGGTCCGGCTGTTTTTT
TRBD2 TRBJ2-3 - TRBV6-4 CASSSSGIPTDTQYF TGTGCCAGCAGCTCTAGCGGGATCCCCACAGATACGCAGTATTTT
- TRBJ1-5 few TRBV20-1 CSASLGGNQPQHF TGCAGTGCTAGTTTGGGCGGCAATCAGCCCCAGCATTTT
TRBD1 TRBJ1-5 - TRBV18 CASSPPGQENQPQHF TGTGCCAGCTCACCACCCGGACAGGAGAATCAGCCCCAGCATTTT
- TRBJ1-1 few TRBV19 CASSEGLRTEAFF TGTGCCAGTAGTGAGGGATTGCGTACTGAAGCTTTCTTT
TRBD2 TRBJ2-2 - TRBV9 CASSLTSGSGSGELFF TGTGCCAGCAGCTTGACCAGCGGGAGTGGTAGCGGGGAGCTGTTTTTT
TRBD2 TRBJ2-1 - TRBV7-2 CASSLVRGGADEQFF TGTGCCAGCAGCTTAGTCCGCGGGGGGGCGGATGAGCAGTTCTTC
TRBD2 TRBJ2-2 - TRBV11-3 CASSSPSGGDTGELFF TGTGCCAGCAGCTCCCCCTCGGGGGGAGACACCGGGGAGCTGTTTTTT